The 4 T cell receptor beta chains below were found in one sample sequenced in a study of T-cell memory formation after mild COVID-19 (dated by TCRdb to the early 2020s). The receptor library was made with 5' RACE. The sequencing machine was an Illumina NovaSeq 6000. The public sequencing data were trimmed at Q25 with fastp and processed into clonotypes with MiXCR by TCRdb, which kept only in-frame beta chains. Each CDR3 protein appears once, grouped with its most common genes and DNA. The sample data list about 200,000 distinct CDR3 sequences, and over 7.5% of these were observed just once. Of the sample, about 3.8% is held by the ten largest clones. The sample consisted of PBMCs or a T cell subset sorted from them (not recorded which). These receptors all come from a man between 18 and 35 years old who had mild COVID-19 (a few samples of this study predate the infection). The sample titles of this study are shuffled in the database, so cell type and time point are left out; the donor was told from shared clones.

There are a few counts of this clonotype. The gene calls are TRBV28 and TRBJ2-5; the D gene is possibly TRBD2 (5 bases). The CDR3 consists of 13 residues. Germline CDR1 is MDHEN and CDR2 is SYDVKM. V lost 8 bases to trimming and J lost 0 bases, with 10 bases between them. CDR3 DNA: TGTGCCAGCGGGCGGACTGACCAAGAGACCCAGTACTTC. Translated: CASGRTDQETQYF.

The chain couples TRBV5-4 to TRBJ1-6; weak D call: TRBD1 (5 bases). CDR1 SGHNT and CDR2 YYREEE come from the germline V gene (reference sequence). The CDR3 spans 16 residues. Deletions cut 0 bases from V and 5 bases from J, with 12 bases between. The CDR3: CASSLGAGSDNSPLHF. In DNA, the CDR3 is TGTGCCAGCAGCTTGGGGGCAGGGTCCGATAATTCACCCCTCCACTTT.

This clonotype came up a few times. This chain links TRBV7-2 with TRBJ1-5; the D gene is possibly TRBD1 (5 bases). Germline V gene lookup returns CDR1 SGHTA and CDR2 FQGNSA. The CDR3 extends over 16 amino acids. V lost 3 bases and J lost 2, with 14 bases in between. CDR3 in amino acids: CASSLSRGAGNQPQHF. DNA for the CDR3: TGTGCCAGCAGCTTGTCGAGGGGCGCAGGCAATCAGCCCCAGCATTTT.

This clonotype was observed at least ten times. In DNA form, the CDR3 reads TGTGCCAGTACCATGGCGGGGGTCCGGCCCCAGCATTTT. Translation gives CASTMAGVRPQHF. V gene TRBV19 combines with J gene TRBJ1-5, with D possibly matching TRBD1 (5 bases). CDR1 is LNHDA and CDR2 is SQIVND in the germline V gene (reference sequence). Between the trimmed V and J ends, which lost 7 bases and 9 bases, there was a span of 16 bases. The CDR3 covers 13 residues.